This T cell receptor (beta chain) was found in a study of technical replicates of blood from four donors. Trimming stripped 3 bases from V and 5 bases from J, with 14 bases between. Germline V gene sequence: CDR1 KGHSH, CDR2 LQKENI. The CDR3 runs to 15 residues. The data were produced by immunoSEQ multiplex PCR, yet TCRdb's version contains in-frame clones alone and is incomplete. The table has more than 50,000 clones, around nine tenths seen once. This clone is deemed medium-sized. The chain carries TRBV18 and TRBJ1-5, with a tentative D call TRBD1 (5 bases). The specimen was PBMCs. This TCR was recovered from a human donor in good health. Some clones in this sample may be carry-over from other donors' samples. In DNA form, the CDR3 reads TGTGCCAGCTCACCCCCAGGAGGGGTAGATCAGCCCCAGCATTTT. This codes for CASSPPGGVDQPQHF.